This TCR beta chain was observed in a study of CD8+CD57+ T cells in acquired aplastic anemia. Study summary: Sorted CD4+ and CD8+ cells gave an average of about 3 ug of DNA. The study's findings and limits: Patients shared 25 to 35 CD8+ CDR3 sequences with controls.

The sequenced patients had an expansion of CD8+CD57+ cells seen by flow cytometry. Diagnosis of severe acquired aplastic anemia applied to all patients. Patients had undergone no therapy by the time their blood was sampled. The CDR3 contains 18 residues. Germline loops: CDR1 SGHTA, CDR2 FQGTGA. V was pared by 5 bases and J by 2 bases, with 21 bases between. CDR3 and TCR beta VDJ profiling relied on genomic DNA as the template. TCRdb analysed the reads with MiXCR anew, one entry per CDR3 protein. The table lists hundreds of thousands of distinct CDR3 sequences, roughly 53% of them singletons. A word on this clonotype: Its antigen is undetermined.

The source is a human donor with aplastic anemia. Sequenced sample: sorted CD4+, CD8+, or CD8+CD57+ T cells (not recorded which) from PBMCs. The rearrangement links TRBV7-3 to TRBJ1-4; D is perhaps TRBD1 (6 bases). In DNA, the CDR3 is TGTGCCAGCAGCCCAAGGGCGGGGCCGACAGGCACTAATGAAAAACTGTTTTTT. Its protein product is CASSPRAGPTGTNEKLFF. Combining the CDR3 with reference TRBV7-3 and TRBJ1-4 gives the whole variable domain GAGVSQTPSNKVTEKGKYVELRCDPISGHTALYWYRQSLGQGPEFLIYFQGTGAADDSGLPNDRFFAVRPEGSVSTLKIQRTERGDSAVYLCASSPRAGPTGTNEKLFFGSGTQLSVL.